This is a list of T cell receptor beta chains from one sample in a study of T cells after yellow fever vaccination. One entry per CDR3 protein results from TCRdb running MiXCR on the 5' RACE reads. The sample lists 200,000 to 250,000 distinct CDR3 sequences; 3.2% were seen once. The sequenced sample was CD4+ T cells sorted from PBMCs, obtained 10 days after the yellow fever booster vaccination. The receptor source for this set is a man younger than 30 who received the YFV17D yellow fever vaccine. Each CDR3 is given without its conserved first and last residue.

j_call	v_call	cdr3_aa
TRBJ2-7	TRBV7-2	ASSDFPYEQY
TRBJ1-2	TRBV4-3	ASSPVHFDLSYGYT
TRBJ1-2	TRBV12-3/TRBV12-4	ASSLTQGAVGYT
TRBJ1-2	TRBV2	ASSEGQGGYT
TRBJ2-1	TRBV4-1	ASSQPLRDPYNEQF
TRBJ2-1	TRBV4-3	ASSQDPGSEQF
TRBJ2-1	TRBV6-2/TRBV6-3	ASSHGQGPF
TRBJ2-7	TRBV20-1	SATRWAYRGVTYEQY
TRBJ2-1	TRBV12-3/TRBV12-4	ASSSGRGREQF
TRBJ1-1	TRBV5-4	ASSLAPGAGGTEAF
TRBJ2-5	TRBV11-2	ASSLEEQETQY
TRBJ2-1	TRBV7-2	ASSLKLAGAYNEQF
TRBJ2-5	TRBV7-9	ASSLVASGETQY
TRBJ1-6	TRBV4-2	ASSNGGAGSPLH
TRBJ1-1	TRBV19	ASSIQGGVTEAF
TRBJ1-1	TRBV5-1	ASSPGTGRNNEAF
TRBJ1-2	TRBV7-9	ASSLSIEGYT
TRBJ2-1	TRBV7-9	ASRLVRGGNNEQF
TRBJ2-5	TRBV29-1	SVKGLAGGNQETQY